A selection of T cell receptor beta chains follows, all from one sample in a study of read filtering for tumor transcriptome and immune sequencing. MiXCR was run by TCRdb on the reads, yielding one entry per CDR3 protein. The sample comprises around 26,000 distinct CDR3 sequences, 13% to 15% of which are singletons, and roughly two fifths rests with the top ten. The sample was a population of CD138-negative cells sorted from bone marrow. Receptors were obtained from a donor aged 40 or older with multiple myeloma. CDR3s include the opening cysteine and the closing phenylalanine or tryptophan. The order of the fields is V gene, clone size, J gene, D gene, CDR3 DNA, CDR3 protein. A D gene is named only where the DNA matches it firmly. Not all rows give a size; the values are once, few, many and, for expanded clones, a class.

TRBV5-1,many,TRBJ2-2,.,TGCGCCAGCAGCCAAAGGACAGCGAACACCGGGGAGCTGTTTTTT,CASSQRTANTGELFF
TRBV6-6,many,TRBJ1-4,TRBD1,TGTGCCAGCAGTTACTCGGGGACAGGGGGGCATGAAAAACTGTTTTTT,CASSYSGTGGHEKLFF
TRBV20-1,many,TRBJ1-1,.,TGCAGTGCTAGGGACGGACAGAAAAGGGATTACACTGAAGCTTTCTTT,CSARDGQKRDYTEAFF
TRBV12-3/TRBV12-4,many,TRBJ2-5,TRBD2,TGTGCCAGCAGTCCTAGGACTAGCTTTGGGGAGACCCAGTACTTC,CASSPRTSFGETQYF
TRBV7-8,many,TRBJ2-5,TRBD1,TGTGCCAGCAGCTTCTACCGGGACAGCCCGCAAGAGACCCAGTACTTC,CASSFYRDSPQETQYF
TRBV28,many,TRBJ2-3,.,TGTGCCAGCATCCCGGAGGCAGTCCGCACAGATACGCAGTATTTT,CASIPEAVRTDTQYF
TRBV24-1,many,TRBJ1-1,.,TGTGCCACCAGTGATGCTAGGGGGGCATCTGAAGCTTTCTTT,CATSDARGASEAFF
TRBV25-1,many,TRBJ2-7,.,TGTGCCAGCAGTGAACCCGGCGGGGATTACGAGCAGTACTTC,CASSEPGGDYEQYF
TRBV18,.,TRBJ1-4,.,TGTGCCAGCTCACCGGTCGAGGATTCCAGTGAAAAACTGTTTTTT,CASSPVEDSSEKLFF
TRBV7-9,.,TRBJ1-4,.,TGTGCCAGCAGCTTAGACATAAATGAAAAACTGTTTTTT,CASSLDINEKLFF
TRBV5-1,many,TRBJ1-5,TRBD1,TGCGCCAGCAGCTTGGGACAGGGGGTAGAGCCCCAGCATTTT,CASSLGQGVEPQHF
TRBV3-1,many,TRBJ2-5,TRBD2,TGTGCCAGCAGCCCCTCCGCGGGAGCAGAGACCCAGTACTTC,CASSPSAGAETQYF
TRBV28,many,TRBJ2-5,.,TGTGCCAGCAGTTTATCTGGAATTGAGACCCAGTACTTC,CASSLSGIETQYF
TRBV7-9,many,TRBJ1-2,.,TGTGCCAGCAGCCCTATGGTTTCAACTAACTATGGCTACACCTTC,CASSPMVSTNYGYTF
TRBV6-6,many,TRBJ2-7,TRBD1,TGTGCCAGCAGTAAACGGGACAGGGGTGACGAGCAGTACTTC,CASSKRDRGDEQYF
TRBV2,many,TRBJ2-5,.,TGTGCCAGCAACCCTAGCTTCATCGAAGAGACCCAGTACTTC,CASNPSFIEETQYF
TRBV20-1,many,TRBJ1-5,TRBD1,TGCAGTGCTGTTCGGGACAGGGGATATAGCAATCAGCCCCAGCATTTT,CSAVRDRGYSNQPQHF
TRBV6-5,many,TRBJ1-2,.,TGTGCCAGCTCCCCGTGGAGAAACTATGGCTACACCTTC,CASSPWRNYGYTF
TRBV29-1,.,TRBJ1-2,.,TGCAGCGTTAGGGGAGGGGCCTATGGCTACACCTTC,CSVRGGAYGYTF
TRBV15,many,TRBJ2-1,.,TGTGCCACCAGCAGTCCGAACAGGGGGGGGGTTGAGCAGTTCTTC,CATSSPNRGGVEQFF
TRBV30,many,TRBJ1-1,.,TGTGCCTGGACTCACCAGGGAGACACTGAAGCTTTCTTT,CAWTHQGDTEAFF
TRBV5-4,many,TRBJ2-6,.,TGTGCCAGCAGCAAAGACAGTGAAGGGGCCAACGTCCTGACTTTC,CASSKDSEGANVLTF
TRBV3-1,few,TRBJ1-5,.,TGTGCCAGCAGCCATGGATCCGGGCCCCCCGACCAGCCCCAGCATTTT,CASSHGSGPPDQPQHF
TRBV11-2,many,TRBJ2-2,.,TGTGCCAGCAGCTTAGACAGGATCGGGGAGCTGTTTTTT,CASSLDRIGELFF
TRBV6-5,many,TRBJ1-2,TRBD1,TGTGCCAGCAGCCGACAGGGGAACTATGGCTACACCTTC,CASSRQGNYGYTF
TRBV7-8,many,TRBJ2-5,.,TGTGCCAGCAGCTTAGCGGGAGTTGGAGAGACCCAGTACTTC,CASSLAGVGETQYF
TRBV3-1,many,TRBJ2-5,.,TGTGCCAGCAGCCGGGGCGGGGAAGAGACCCAGTACTTC,CASSRGGEETQYF
TRBV13,many,TRBJ1-5,.,TGTGCCAGCAGCGAGGGGCCAGGGAACCAGCCCCAGCATTTT,CASSEGPGNQPQHF
TRBV5-1,few,TRBJ2-2,TRBD2,TGCGCCAGCAGCTGGGGGACTAGCGGGAGGACCGGGGAGCTGTTTTTT,CASSWGTSGRTGELFF
TRBV11-2,many,TRBJ2-7,TRBD2,TGTGCCAGCAGCTTCCTAGCGGGAGGCAACTACGAGCAGTACTTC,CASSFLAGGNYEQYF
TRBV24-1,many,TRBJ2-2,.,TGTGCCACCAGTGGCGCCAGGGGGAACACCGGGGAGCTGTTTTTT,CATSGARGNTGELFF
TRBV30,many,TRBJ2-5,.,TGTGCCTGGAGTTTGGCGGTAAAAGAGACCCAGTACTTC,CAWSLAVKETQYF
TRBV6-1,few,TRBJ1-1,.,TGTGCCAGCAGTGGGTGGAGACCTGAAGCTTTCTTT,CASSGWRPEAFF
TRBV5-1,many,TRBJ2-2,TRBD2,TGCGCCAGCAGTGACTGGACTAGCGGCTGGAACACCGGGGAGCTGTTTTTT,CASSDWTSGWNTGELFF
TRBV7-9,many,TRBJ1-5,.,TGTGCCAGCAGCTTAGACAGTGGACCCAATCAGCCCCAGCATTTT,CASSLDSGPNQPQHF
TRBV7-3,many,TRBJ2-1,.,TGTGCCAGCAGCCTGCCGAAAACAGGAATCTCCTACAATGAGCAGTTCTTC,CASSLPKTGISYNEQFF
TRBV25-1,many,TRBJ2-5,.,TGTGCCAGCAGTGAATGGGGACTGTCGGCTAGTAAAGATTCCGGAGAGACCCAGTACTTC,CASSEWGLSASKDSGETQYF
TRBV5-1,many,TRBJ2-1,TRBD2,TGCGCCAGCAGCATTAGCGGGAGGGCCTACAATGAGCAGTTCTTC,CASSISGRAYNEQFF
TRBV12-3/TRBV12-4,many,TRBJ2-7,.,TGTGCCAGCGGGAGGGGGCTTCAAAGCTACGAGCAGTACTTC,CASGRGLQSYEQYF
TRBV20-1,many,TRBJ2-1,.,TGCAGTGGTTTGGGGTGGAGCTCCTACAATGAGCAGTTCTTC,CSGLGWSSYNEQFF
TRBV23-1,many,TRBJ1-1,.,TGCGCCAGCAGTCGCTCGAGACCCCTGAACACTGAAGCTTTCTTT,CASSRSRPLNTEAFF
TRBV29-1,many,TRBJ2-3,.,TGCAGCGTGGAACGGGGGCCCAAGTATTTT,CSVERGPKYF
TRBV3-1,many,TRBJ2-1,TRBD2,TGTGCCAGCAGCCAAGCCTTTAGCGGGAGTTCAACCTACAATGAGCAGTTCTTC,CASSQAFSGSSTYNEQFF
TRBV6-1,many,TRBJ2-2,.,TGTGCCAGCAGTGCAAGAGGGGCCTTAGACACCGGGGAGCTGTTTTTT,CASSARGALDTGELFF